The entry below gives a single T cell receptor beta chain sequence along with its context. Its antigen is not identified. Deletions cut 0 bases from V and 0 bases from J, with 11 bases between. Germline V gene data show CDR1 as LGHNA and CDR2 as YSLEER. The CDR3 runs to 16 residues. TCRdb passed the RT-PCR reads through MiXCR, listing each CDR3 protein once. The sample consists of about 500,000 distinct CDR3 sequences, 6% to 9% of them appearing once. The entry originates in a study of response to subunit inactivated influenza vaccine. Study-wide points: Few new T cells, the authors suggested, are recruited by each seasonal influenza vaccination.

The chain uses TRBV4-3 and TRBJ1-1, with no clear D. Sequencing was performed on PBMCs from blood, taken 23 to 25 months after vaccination. The clonotype comes from a man between 45 and 75 years old who received an inactivated influenza vaccine. CDR3 sequence: CASSQDHSRMNTEAFF. The CDR3 DNA reads as TGCGCCAGCAGCCAAGATCATAGTCGTATGAACACTGAAGCTTTCTTT.